This record looks at one T cell receptor (beta chain) sequence and its context. The sample originates from a study of response to subunit inactivated influenza vaccine. MiXCR, applied by TCRdb to the RT-PCR reads, yields one record per CDR3 protein. The table has about 540,000 distinct CDR3 sequences, approximately 15% seen once. Between the trimmed V and J ends, which lost 7 bases and 1 base, there was a span of 16 bases. The CDR3 consists of 15 residues. In germline, CDR1 is MNHNS, CDR2 SASEGT. This sequence joins TRBV6-1 and TRBJ2-5, with a possible D match to TRBD1 (6 bases). Sequenced material: PBMCs from blood, taken approximately 12 days after vaccination. The TCR originated in a man over 45 who received an inactivated influenza vaccine. The chain's CDR3 is CASNPIVGAQETQYF. The CDR3 coding sequence is TGTGCCAGCAACCCCATCGTGGGGGCCCAAGAGACCCAGTACTTC.